Listed here is a single T cell receptor beta chain. This sample was taken from a study of blood T cell repertoires in COVID-19. The protocol was immunoSEQ multiplex PCR, while the TCRdb copy is restricted to in-frame clones and leaves out a portion. Here the sample spans about 46,000 clones, 75% to 90% being singletons. Germline lookup yields CDR1 SEHNR and CDR2 FQNEAQ (reference sequence). The J segment lost 2 bases and the V segment lost 5 bases, leaving 9 bases of the junction unmatched. CDR3 size: 16 residues. The sequenced sample consisted of peripheral blood. The TCR originated in a human donor in a cohort sampled during active COVID-19. The chain recombines TRBV7-9 with TRBJ2-7; 10 bases match TRBD2. CDR3 sequence reads: CASSHPSGRNAYEQYF. The CDR3 DNA reads as TGTGCCAGCAGCCACCCTAGCGGGAGAAACGCCTACGAGCAGTACTTC.